The rows below give T cell receptor beta chains drawn from one sample of a study of T cells in Graves' hyperthyroidism and ophthalmopathy. Each CDR3 protein is one row after TCRdb ran MiXCR on the multiplex PCR reads. The table shows about 840,000 distinct CDR3 sequences, with about 38% occurring only once. The sequencing sample was made of blood. Receptors originate from a man younger than 30 with Graves' hyperthyroidism. CDR3s include the opening cysteine and the closing phenylalanine or tryptophan. The D gene is left open where the match is weak. Size values are once, few and many counts, or a class for expanded clones, and some rows have none.

d_gene: -
j_gene: TRBJ1-2
v_gene: TRBV7-2
len: 13
abundance: few
CDR3aa: CASSLATRNGYTF
CDR3nt: TGTGCCAGCAGCTTAGCGACGCGTAATGGCTACACCTTC

d_gene: -
j_gene: TRBJ2-7
v_gene: TRBV29-1
len: 11
abundance: many
CDR3aa: CSAESPYEQYF
CDR3nt: TGCAGCGCCGAGAGCCCCTACGAGCAGTACTTC

d_gene: -
j_gene: TRBJ2-7
v_gene: TRBV20-1
len: 12
abundance: few
CDR3aa: CSARDGSREQYF
CDR3nt: TGCAGTGCTAGAGATGGAAGCCGCGAGCAGTACTTC

d_gene: TRBD1
j_gene: TRBJ2-5
v_gene: TRBV10-2
len: 16
abundance: -
CDR3aa: CASSEPGRQGQETQYF
CDR3nt: TGCGCCAGCAGTGAGCCGGGACGACAGGGCCAAGAGACCCAGTACTTC

d_gene: -
j_gene: TRBJ1-6
v_gene: TRBV25-1
len: 16
abundance: -
CDR3aa: CASRDTGNSYNSPLHF
CDR3nt: TGTGCCAGCAGAGACACCGGAAACTCCTATAATTCACCCCTCCACTTT

d_gene: -
j_gene: TRBJ1-6
v_gene: TRBV7-2
len: 16
abundance: few
CDR3aa: CASSLTWTATNSPLHF
CDR3nt: TGTGCCAGCAGCTTGACCTGGACAGCGACTAATTCACCCCTCCACTTT

d_gene: -
j_gene: TRBJ1-1
v_gene: TRBV7-2
len: 15
abundance: few
CDR3aa: CASSSDIGPSTEAFF
CDR3nt: TGTGCCAGCAGCTCTGATATCGGCCCTAGTACTGAAGCTTTCTTT

d_gene: -
j_gene: TRBJ2-7
v_gene: TRBV14
len: 12
abundance: -
CDR3aa: CASSQSPYEQHF
CDR3nt: TGTGCCAGCAGCCAATCACCCTACGAGCAGCACTTC

d_gene: -
j_gene: TRBJ2-1
v_gene: TRBV7-9
len: 13
abundance: -
CDR3aa: CASSAENYNEQFF
CDR3nt: TGTGCCAGCAGCGCCGAGAACTACAATGAGCAGTTCTTC

d_gene: -
j_gene: TRBJ1-1
v_gene: TRBV5-1
len: 14
abundance: many
CDR3aa: CASSLLAGNTEAFF
CDR3nt: TGCGCCAGCAGCTTATTGGCAGGGAACACTGAAGCTTTCTTT

d_gene: -
j_gene: TRBJ2-2
v_gene: TRBV19
len: 14
abundance: few
CDR3aa: CASSIGPEAGELFF
CDR3nt: TGTGCCAGTAGTATTGGGCCAGAGGCCGGGGAGCTGTTTTTT

d_gene: -
j_gene: TRBJ1-4
v_gene: TRBV4-1
len: 13
abundance: few
CDR3aa: CASSQDNREKLFF
CDR3nt: TGCGCCAGCAGCCAGGACAACAGGGAAAAACTGTTTTTT

d_gene: TRBD1
j_gene: TRBJ2-7
v_gene: TRBV19
len: 15
abundance: few
CDR3aa: CASSIRDRGGYEQYF
CDR3nt: TGTGCCAGTAGTATACGTGACAGGGGGGGCTACGAGCAGTACTTC

d_gene: TRBD1
j_gene: TRBJ2-7
v_gene: TRBV7-6
len: 15
abundance: few
CDR3aa: CASRPGTGDVDEQYF
CDR3nt: TGTGCCAGCAGGCCCGGGACAGGGGATGTCGACGAGCAGTACTTC

d_gene: TRBD1
j_gene: TRBJ2-5
v_gene: TRBV29-1
len: 13
abundance: -
CDR3aa: CSVETGGAETQYF
CDR3nt: TGCAGCGTTGAGACAGGGGGCGCAGAGACCCAGTACTTC

d_gene: -
j_gene: TRBJ2-5
v_gene: TRBV5-4
len: 16
abundance: -
CDR3aa: CASSLESPSGLETQYF
CDR3nt: TGTGCCAGCAGCTTGGAGTCGCCATCGGGGTTGGAGACCCAGTACTTC

d_gene: TRBD2
j_gene: TRBJ2-7
v_gene: TRBV2
len: 15
abundance: -
CDR3aa: CASSDGIAGSYEQYF
CDR3nt: TGTGCCAGCAGTGATGGGATAGCGGGGTCCTACGAGCAGTACTTC

d_gene: TRBD1
j_gene: TRBJ2-2
v_gene: TRBV29-1
len: 12
abundance: many
CDR3aa: CSGTGDTGELFF
CDR3nt: TGCAGCGGGACAGGAGACACCGGGGAGCTGTTTTTT

d_gene: -
j_gene: TRBJ1-2
v_gene: TRBV7-6
len: 13
abundance: few
CDR3aa: CASRKTTNYGYTF
CDR3nt: TGTGCCAGCAGAAAGACAACTAACTATGGCTACACCTTC

d_gene: -
j_gene: TRBJ1-1
v_gene: TRBV7-9
len: 13
abundance: many
CDR3aa: CASSSDINTEAFF
CDR3nt: TGTGCCAGCAGCTCCGACATAAACACTGAAGCTTTCTTT

d_gene: TRBD1
j_gene: TRBJ2-7
v_gene: TRBV7-9
len: 14
abundance: many
CDR3aa: CASSLEGQGDEQYF
CDR3nt: TGTGCCAGCAGCTTAGAGGGACAGGGAGACGAGCAGTACTTC

d_gene: -
j_gene: TRBJ2-5
v_gene: TRBV11-2
len: 13
abundance: -
CDR3aa: CASSQTLQETQYF
CDR3nt: TGTGCCAGCAGCCAGACTCTTCAAGAGACCCAGTACTTC

d_gene: -
j_gene: TRBJ1-2
v_gene: TRBV5-1
len: 17
abundance: -
CDR3aa: CASSGDLGDEKGYGYTF
CDR3nt: TGTGCCAGCAGCGGCGACCTCGGGGACGAAAAAGGCTATGGCTACACCTTC

d_gene: -
j_gene: TRBJ2-6
v_gene: TRBV10-3
len: 17
abundance: -
CDR3aa: CASSGGAGQYGANVLTF
CDR3nt: TGTGCCAGCAGTGGGGGAGCAGGGCAATACGGGGCCAACGTCCTGACTTTC

d_gene: -
j_gene: TRBJ1-6
v_gene: TRBV6-5
len: 13
abundance: few
CDR3aa: CASSQRSSSPLHF
CDR3nt: TGTGCCAGCAGTCAGAGATCCTCTTCACCCCTCCACTTT

d_gene: -
j_gene: TRBJ2-5
v_gene: TRBV6-5
len: 14
abundance: few
CDR3aa: CASSYRSDQETQYF
CDR3nt: TGTGCCAGCAGTTATCGGTCAGACCAAGAGACCCAGTACTTC

d_gene: -
j_gene: TRBJ2-7
v_gene: TRBV7-8
len: 14
abundance: few
CDR3aa: CASSYTGTSYEQYF
CDR3nt: TGTGCCAGCAGTTACACAGGGACCTCCTACGAGCAGTACTTC

d_gene: -
j_gene: TRBJ1-4
v_gene: TRBV6-5
len: 13
abundance: few
CDR3aa: CASSYGREEKLFF
CDR3nt: TGTGCCAGCAGTTACGGAAGGGAAGAAAAACTGTTTTTT

d_gene: -
j_gene: TRBJ1-1
v_gene: TRBV29-1
len: 12
abundance: many
CDR3aa: CSALRGFAEAFF
CDR3nt: TGCAGCGCCCTTCGGGGTTTCGCTGAAGCTTTCTTT

d_gene: -
j_gene: TRBJ1-5
v_gene: TRBV5-1
len: 16
abundance: -
CDR3aa: CAISLGAGPSNQPQHF
CDR3nt: TGCGCCATCAGCTTGGGGGCCGGCCCAAGCAATCAGCCCCAGCATTTT

d_gene: TRBD2
j_gene: TRBJ2-5
v_gene: TRBV7-8
len: 17
abundance: -
CDR3aa: CASSQFSGGLRRETQYF
CDR3nt: TGTGCCAGCAGCCAATTTAGCGGGGGGCTGCGAAGGGAGACCCAGTACTTC

d_gene: TRBD1
j_gene: TRBJ2-3
v_gene: TRBV7-2
len: 18
abundance: -
CDR3aa: CASSSRRDRAMSTDTQYF
CDR3nt: TGTGCCAGCAGTTCTCGAAGGGACAGGGCAATGTCGACAGATACGCAGTATTTT

d_gene: -
j_gene: TRBJ1-4
v_gene: TRBV2
len: 13
abundance: -
CDR3aa: CASAGTFYEKLFF
CDR3nt: TGTGCCAGCGCCGGGACATTTTATGAAAAACTGTTTTTT

d_gene: TRBD1
j_gene: TRBJ1-5
v_gene: TRBV15
len: 15
abundance: many
CDR3aa: CATRYTGGSHQPQHF
CDR3nt: TGTGCCACCAGGTACACAGGGGGCTCGCATCAGCCCCAGCATTTT

d_gene: -
j_gene: TRBJ1-5
v_gene: TRBV20-1
len: 16
abundance: -
CDR3aa: CSARDRAGSSNQPQHF
CDR3nt: TGCAGTGCTAGAGATCGGGCAGGGTCGAGCAATCAGCCCCAGCATTTT

d_gene: -
j_gene: TRBJ1-1
v_gene: TRBV10-2
len: 22
abundance: -
CDR3aa: CASKPPPFVGQCVPERNTEAFF
CDR3nt: TGCGCCAGCAAACCCCCACCCTTTGTGGGTCAGTGTGTTCCAGAAAGGAACACTGAAGCTTTCTTT

d_gene: -
j_gene: TRBJ1-1
v_gene: TRBV2
len: 11
abundance: few
CDR3aa: CASRGSRGAFF
CDR3nt: TGTGCCAGCAGGGGCAGCAGGGGAGCTTTCTTT

d_gene: -
j_gene: TRBJ2-2
v_gene: TRBV7-2
len: 15
abundance: many
CDR3aa: CASSRTEGFTGELFF
CDR3nt: TGTGCCAGCAGTAGGACGGAAGGCTTCACCGGGGAGCTGTTTTTT

d_gene: -
j_gene: TRBJ2-7
v_gene: TRBV4-1
len: 14
abundance: -
CDR3aa: CASSQDFGVLEQYF
CDR3nt: TGCGCCAGCAGCCAAGATTTCGGGGTACTCGAGCAGTACTTC

d_gene: -
j_gene: TRBJ2-7
v_gene: TRBV5-6
len: 15
abundance: few
CDR3aa: CASSLGSGHGGEQYF
CDR3nt: TGTGCCAGCAGCTTGGGTTCAGGCCATGGCGGCGAGCAGTACTTC

d_gene: TRBD1
j_gene: TRBJ1-5
v_gene: TRBV6-5
len: 16
abundance: -
CDR3aa: CASSEWTGGSNQPQHF
CDR3nt: TGTGCCAGCAGTGAATGGACAGGGGGCAGCAATCAGCCCCAGCATTTT

d_gene: -
j_gene: TRBJ1-3
v_gene: TRBV7-2
len: 17
abundance: few
CDR3aa: CASSLEGRPLSGNTIYF
CDR3nt: TGTGCCAGCAGCTTGGAAGGTCGGCCCCTCTCTGGAAACACCATATATTTT

d_gene: -
j_gene: TRBJ1-6
v_gene: TRBV20-1
len: 15
abundance: few
CDR3aa: CSARDSRGNNSPLHF
CDR3nt: TGCAGTGCTAGGGACAGTAGGGGGAACAATTCACCCCTCCACTTT

d_gene: -
j_gene: TRBJ1-2
v_gene: TRBV10-2
len: 13
abundance: -
CDR3aa: CASSERAPYGYTF
CDR3nt: TGCGCCAGCAGTGAACGGGCCCCCTATGGCTACACCTTC

d_gene: -
j_gene: TRBJ1-1
v_gene: TRBV29-1
len: 12
abundance: many
CDR3aa: CSVERTDTEAFF
CDR3nt: TGCAGCGTTGAGAGGACGGACACTGAAGCTTTCTTT

d_gene: -
j_gene: TRBJ1-5
v_gene: TRBV7-9
len: 11
abundance: many
CDR3aa: CASGDNQPQHF
CDR3nt: TGTGCCAGCGGCGATAACCAGCCCCAGCATTTT

d_gene: -
j_gene: TRBJ1-1
v_gene: TRBV29-1
len: 14
abundance: -
CDR3aa: CSVAPRFSDTEAFF
CDR3nt: TGCAGCGTGGCCCCGCGCTTTAGTGACACTGAAGCTTTCTTT

d_gene: TRBD1
j_gene: TRBJ1-1
v_gene: TRBV24-1
len: 13
abundance: many
CDR3aa: CAIHRGISTEAFF
CDR3nt: TGTGCCATTCACAGGGGTATCAGCACTGAAGCTTTCTTT

d_gene: TRBD2
j_gene: TRBJ2-5
v_gene: TRBV19
len: 15
abundance: -
CDR3aa: CASSIVSGSSETQYF
CDR3nt: TGTGCCAGTAGTATAGTCAGCGGGAGCAGCGAGACCCAGTACTTC

d_gene: -
j_gene: TRBJ1-1
v_gene: TRBV20-1
len: 12
abundance: -
CDR3aa: CSARVGAAEAFF
CDR3nt: TGCAGTGCTAGAGTGGGGGCGGCTGAAGCTTTCTTT

d_gene: TRBD1
j_gene: TRBJ2-7
v_gene: TRBV7-6
len: 15
abundance: -
CDR3aa: CASSAGQGQDDEQYF
CDR3nt: TGTGCCAGCAGCGCCGGACAGGGGCAGGACGACGAGCAGTACTTC

d_gene: -
j_gene: TRBJ2-2
v_gene: TRBV5-1
len: 14
abundance: -
CDR3aa: CASSWESETGELFF
CDR3nt: TGCGCCAGCAGCTGGGAAAGCGAAACCGGGGAGCTGTTTTTT

d_gene: TRBD2
j_gene: TRBJ2-5
v_gene: TRBV11-2
len: 14
abundance: -
CDR3aa: CASSQGAGASGDLF
CDR3nt: TGTGCCAGCAGCCAAGGTGCGGGGGCTAGCGGGGATCTCTTC

d_gene: TRBD1
j_gene: TRBJ1-5
v_gene: TRBV7-2
len: 17
abundance: many
CDR3aa: CASSSSPGQPNNQPQHF
CDR3nt: TGTGCCAGCAGCTCTTCACCGGGACAGCCAAATAATCAGCCCCAGCATTTT

d_gene: -
j_gene: TRBJ2-7
v_gene: TRBV7-9
len: 14
abundance: many
CDR3aa: CASSLGAGELEQYF
CDR3nt: TGTGCCAGCAGCTTAGGGGCAGGGGAGCTCGAGCAGTACTTC

d_gene: TRBD1
j_gene: TRBJ2-7
v_gene: TRBV9
len: 18
abundance: -
CDR3aa: CASSVDPLPPDRADEQYF
CDR3nt: TGTGCCAGCAGCGTAGACCCCCTCCCCCCGGACAGGGCGGACGAGCAGTACTTC

d_gene: TRBD2
j_gene: TRBJ2-7
v_gene: TRBV2
len: 14
abundance: many
CDR3aa: CASSDGTSNYEQYF
CDR3nt: TGTGCCAGCAGTGACGGGACTAGCAATTACGAGCAGTACTTC

d_gene: -
j_gene: TRBJ2-3
v_gene: TRBV29-1
len: 10
abundance: -
CDR3aa: CSVLGNTQYF
CDR3nt: TGCAGCGTACTGGGAAATACGCAGTATTTT